This T cell receptor beta chain comes out of a study of OX40 agonist ivuxolimab in advanced cancers. The repertoire was sequenced with immunoSEQ multiplex PCR; TCRdb's copy has only in-frame clones and lacks some. The table has 55,000 to 85,000 clones, 91% seen once. The sequence was collected from an adult with an advanced solid tumor such as melanoma, head and neck, liver or kidney cancer. Material: CD4+ or CD8+ T cells sorted from blood, obtained in a trial of the OX40 agonist ivuxolimab.

CDR3 DNA sequence: TGTGCCAGCCGTAGCGGGGACCGACGGGAGCAGTACTTC. Protein sequence: CASRSGDRREQYF. This chain connects TRBV6-6 to TRBJ2-7, with 8 bases lining up with TRBD2. The germline CDR1 and CDR2 sequences are MNHNY and SVGAGI (reference sequence). The trim removed 8 bases at V and 7 bases at J, leaving 10 bases unmatched. The CDR3 is 13 amino acids.